Given below is one TCR beta chain in context. V lost 2 bases and J lost 1, with 10 bases in between. Germline V gene data show CDR1 as MGHDK and CDR2 as SYGVNS. The CDR3 has 15 residues. Data came from immunoSEQ multiplex PCR; TCRdb stores just in-frame clones and leaves some out. This sample has about 53,000 clones, with roughly 87% found just once. This sample was taken from a study of control samples from healthy donors and cancer patients. The receptor's source is a man between 60 and 75 years old with head and neck cancer. Source material: PBMCs. The V call is TRBV25-1, the J call TRBJ2-3; perhaps TRBD2 as D (6 bases). The DNA of the CDR3 is TGTGCCAGCAGTGAACCGGGACTGCGCACAGATACGCAGTATTTT. Its protein product is CASSEPGLRTDTQYF.